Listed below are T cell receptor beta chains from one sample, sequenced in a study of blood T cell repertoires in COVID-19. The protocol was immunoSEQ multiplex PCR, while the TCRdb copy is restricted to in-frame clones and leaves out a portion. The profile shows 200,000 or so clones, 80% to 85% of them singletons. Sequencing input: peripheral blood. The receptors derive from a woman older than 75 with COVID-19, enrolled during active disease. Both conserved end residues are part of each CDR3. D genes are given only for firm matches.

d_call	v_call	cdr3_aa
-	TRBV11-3	CASAKSPDSAYNEQFF
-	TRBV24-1	CATSDLAREETQYF
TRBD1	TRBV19	CASSIWTGDQPQHF
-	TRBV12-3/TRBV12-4	CASSIRTEGYTF
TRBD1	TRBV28	CASSLKDRSREKLFF
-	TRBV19	CASSIGGGEGYTF
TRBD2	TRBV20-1	CSASWIAGATGELFF
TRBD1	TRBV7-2	CASSQGQTTDTQYF
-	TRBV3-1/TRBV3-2	CASSHLGGQETQYF
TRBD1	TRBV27	CASSLGGGTGGNKREKLFF
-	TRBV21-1	CASSKAAEPKSSGNTIYF
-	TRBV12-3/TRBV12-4	CASSWGDGGGYTF
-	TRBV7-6	CASSPREGLGEKLFF
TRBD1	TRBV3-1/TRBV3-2	CASSLPGQGHNEQYF
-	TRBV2	CASSERSASNQPQHF
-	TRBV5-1	CASSLDRAGGYTF
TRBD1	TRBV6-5	CASSTTGGGYGYTF
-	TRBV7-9	CASSLVVTGEAFF
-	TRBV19	CATLSTPGPQHF
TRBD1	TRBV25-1	CASSEPGQISYEQYF
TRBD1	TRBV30	CAWSGYRGYEQYF
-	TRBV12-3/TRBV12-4	CASRGQVNEQYF
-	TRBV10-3	CAISESGGSGYGYTF
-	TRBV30	CAWRGTGNNEQFF
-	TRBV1	CTSTRSRLAGYTNTGELFF
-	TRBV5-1	CASSLGQTATNEKLFF
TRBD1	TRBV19	CASSAVGTGYEQYF
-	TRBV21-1	CASSVEGAGANVLTF
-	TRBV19	CASSKSGGGWGTEAFF
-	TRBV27	CASSFGGIYGYTF
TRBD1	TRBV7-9	CASSLGQGESEAFF
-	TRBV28	CASSHRGQPQHF